The 3 T cell receptor beta chains below come from one sample, sequenced in a study of cytomegalovirus exposure and HLA in healthy donors. With 60 Vbeta and 13 Jbeta primers, the PCR was carried out. Repertoires were generated with immunoSEQ multiplex PCR, while TCRdb's copy carries only in-frame clones and drops some. The sample carries approximately 220,000 clones, 80% to 90% recorded once. The specimen sequenced was PBMCs. Source of these receptors: a man in his thirties or forties in good health and CMV-seronegative.

The V gene is TRBV5-4, the J gene TRBJ1-4, with TRBD1 matching over 9 bases. The length of the CDR3 is 14 residues. Looked up from germline, CDR1 is SGHNT and CDR2 is YYREEE (reference sequence). V gave up 4 bases and J gave up 8 bases; unmatched junction bases: 6. CDR3 sequence reads: CASSVGQGREKLFF. CDR3 bases: TGTGCCAGCAGCGTGGGACAGGGACGAGAAAAACTGTTTTTT.

V usage is TRBV6-6 and J usage is TRBJ2-1, with 9 nucleotides matching TRBD2. The ends lost 7 bases at V and 0 bases at J; junction bases unmatched: 1. Germline V gene data show CDR1 as MNHNY and CDR2 as SVGAGI (reference sequence). This CDR3 is built from 14 residues. Written as DNA, the CDR3 is TGTGCCAGCAATAGCGGGGGCTCCTACAATGAGCAGTTCTTC. Its translation: CASNSGGSYNEQFF.

This chain joins TRBV15 and TRBJ1-2, with 7 bases that match TRBD1. This CDR3 contains 14 residues. Germline V lookup: CDR1 LNHNV, CDR2 YYDKDF (reference sequence). Trimming took 5 bases from V and 3 from J; bases not matched to a gene: 6. As DNA, the CDR3 is TGTGCCACCAGCCCAGGGGGTGGTTACTATGGCTACACCTTC. This translates into CATSPGGGYYGYTF.